This T cell receptor beta chain was identified during a study of vaccination and CD4 T cells after COVID-19. Sequenced with the Oncomine TCR Beta short-read assay was DNA taken from cultured CD4+ T cells. TCRdb itself ran the PCR reads through MiXCR, one entry per CDR3 protein. Of 11,000 to 15,000 distinct CDR3 sequences in the sample, 52% were seen once. As for treatment: roughly 10-day PBMC culture with coronavirus spike peptide pools or control peptides (ViraFEST assay). Concerning this clonotype itself: Its matching antigen is unknown.

The germline gives CDR1 MNHNS, CDR2 SASEGT. This CDR3 is 15 amino acids long. J was trimmed by 4 bases and V by 6 bases; bases with no gene match: 8. Sequenced material: CD4+ T cells from blood, cultured in vitro. The origin of this receptor is a human donor who had recovered from COVID-19. J is TRBJ2-7 and V is TRBV6-1, with TRBD1 matching 11 bases. CDR3 residues: CASRTGTGGAYEQYF. The CDR3, as DNA: TGTGCCAGCAGGACGGGGACAGGGGGGGCTTACGAGCAGTACTTC.